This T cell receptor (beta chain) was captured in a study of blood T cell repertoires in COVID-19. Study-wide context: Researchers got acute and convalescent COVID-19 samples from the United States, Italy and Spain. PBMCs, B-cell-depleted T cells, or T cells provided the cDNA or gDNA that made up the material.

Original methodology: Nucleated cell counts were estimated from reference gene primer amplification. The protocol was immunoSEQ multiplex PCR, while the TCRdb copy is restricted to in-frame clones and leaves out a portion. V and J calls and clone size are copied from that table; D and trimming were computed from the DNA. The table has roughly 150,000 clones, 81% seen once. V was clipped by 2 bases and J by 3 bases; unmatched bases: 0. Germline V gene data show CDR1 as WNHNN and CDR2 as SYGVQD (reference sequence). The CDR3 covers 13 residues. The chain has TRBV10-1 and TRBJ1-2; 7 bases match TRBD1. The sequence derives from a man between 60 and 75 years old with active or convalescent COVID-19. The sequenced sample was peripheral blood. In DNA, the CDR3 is TGCGCCAGCAGTGAGGGACAGGACTATGGCTACACCTTC. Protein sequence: CASSEGQDYGYTF.